Listed below are T cell receptor beta chains from one sample, sequenced in a study of Graves' ophthalmopathy and Graves' hyperthyroidism. Via MiXCR, TCRdb re-called the multiplex PCR reads, giving one row per CDR3 protein. The profile covers over a million distinct CDR3 sequences, with 36% appearing a single time and around 10% taken by the ten largest. Sequencing used peripheral blood or thyroid tissue (not recorded which). The receptors come from an adult man with Graves' hyperthyroidism. Both conserved end residues are part of each CDR3. Each record gives: V gene, J gene, D gene, clone size, CDR3 DNA, CDR3 protein. A D gene is named only where the DNA matches it firmly. Rows may omit the clone size; those that give it use once, few, many or a size class.

V: TRBV7-2; J: TRBJ2-6; D: TRBD1; size: NA; DNA: TGTGCCAGTAGACAGGGAAACTCTGGGGCCAACGTCCTGACTTTC; CDR3: CASRQGNSGANVLTF
V: TRBV29-1; J: TRBJ1-5; D: NA; size: NA; DNA: TGCAGCGCCGTTCCAGGGGCAGAGACCCAGCATTTT; CDR3: CSAVPGAETQHF
V: TRBV4-3; J: TRBJ2-2; D: NA; size: NA; DNA: TGCGCCAGCAGCCAAGACCCCCCGGAGGGAATCGGGGAGCTGTTTTTT; CDR3: CASSQDPPEGIGELFF
V: TRBV20-1; J: TRBJ1-5; D: NA; size: NA; DNA: TGCAGTGCTAGAGATCTCCTAAGACAGCCCCAGCATTTT; CDR3: CSARDLLRQPQHF
V: TRBV12-3/TRBV12-4; J: TRBJ1-5; D: NA; size: many; DNA: TGTGCCAGCACCCTCGAAGGCAATCAGCCCCAGCATTTT; CDR3: CASTLEGNQPQHF
V: TRBV29-1; J: TRBJ2-7; D: TRBD2; size: NA; DNA: TGCAGCGCAAGACTAGCGGGGGCTAGTCCCTACGAGCAGTACTTC; CDR3: CSARLAGASPYEQYF
V: TRBV7-2; J: TRBJ1-4; D: NA; size: many; DNA: TGTGCCAGCAGCTTAGCTGTCAGCCCTAATGAAAAACTGTTTTTT; CDR3: CASSLAVSPNEKLFF
V: TRBV27; J: TRBJ1-6; D: TRBD1; size: NA; DNA: TGTGCCAGCAAACGACAGGGAGGTTCACCCCTCCACTTT; CDR3: CASKRQGGSPLHF
V: TRBV29-1; J: TRBJ1-1; D: NA; size: many; DNA: TGCAGCGTTCGTGGGGAAACTGAAGCTTTCTTT; CDR3: CSVRGETEAFF
V: TRBV19; J: TRBJ1-1; D: NA; size: many; DNA: TGTGCCAGTCTCGACCGTGCAGTCGCCACTGAAGCTTTCTTT; CDR3: CASLDRAVATEAFF
V: TRBV6-5; J: TRBJ2-7; D: NA; size: many; DNA: TGTGCCAGCATGAAGGGGGACGGCTCCTACGAGCAGTACTTC; CDR3: CASMKGDGSYEQYF
V: TRBV4-2; J: TRBJ2-6; D: NA; size: few; DNA: TGTGCCAGCAGGCTTGAGCTCCAGGGGTCCGCTCTCTCTGGGGCCAACGTCCTGACTTTC; CDR3: CASRLELQGSALSGANVLTF
V: TRBV12-3/TRBV12-4; J: TRBJ2-2; D: NA; size: NA; DNA: TGTGCCAGCAGTGAAGGTAACGTCGGGGAGCTGTTTTTT; CDR3: CASSEGNVGELFF
V: TRBV7-3; J: TRBJ2-2; D: NA; size: many; DNA: TGTGCCAGCAGCCCCGGATCCGGGGAGCTGTTTTTT; CDR3: CASSPGSGELFF
V: TRBV14; J: TRBJ1-4; D: NA; size: NA; DNA: TGTGCCAGCAGCCAAGTTGGGGGAATTAATGAAAAACTGTTTTTT; CDR3: CASSQVGGINEKLFF
V: TRBV27; J: TRBJ2-2; D: NA; size: NA; DNA: TGTGCCAGCAGGGAGCCCCGAGGAAGGGAGCTGTTTTTT; CDR3: CASREPRGRELFF
V: TRBV5-1; J: TRBJ2-5; D: NA; size: NA; DNA: TGCGCCAGCAGCAAACGGGGTTTCGAGACCCAGTACTTC; CDR3: CASSKRGFETQYF
V: TRBV20-1; J: TRBJ2-7; D: NA; size: few; DNA: TGCAGTGCTAGCCGGCAGGGAGACGAGCAGTACTTC; CDR3: CSASRQGDEQYF
V: TRBV20-1; J: TRBJ2-7; D: TRBD1; size: many; DNA: TGCAGTGCCCTGGGACAGGCCTACGAGCAGTACTTC; CDR3: CSALGQAYEQYF
V: TRBV11-2; J: TRBJ1-1; D: NA; size: many; DNA: TGTGCCAGCAGCTTAGAGTCAGGATTCACTGAAGCTTTCTTT; CDR3: CASSLESGFTEAFF
V: TRBV19; J: TRBJ1-6; D: NA; size: few; DNA: TGTGCCAGTAGTCAGGGCCGCTCCTATAATTCACCCCTCCACTTT; CDR3: CASSQGRSYNSPLHF
V: TRBV19; J: TRBJ1-1; D: NA; size: NA; DNA: TGTGCCAGTAGTACACGGGACACAATGAACACTGAAGCTTTCTTT; CDR3: CASSTRDTMNTEAFF
V: TRBV14; J: TRBJ1-5; D: NA; size: many; DNA: TGTGCCAGCAGCCAAGGGGGCGCGGGCAATCAGCCCCAGCATTTT; CDR3: CASSQGGAGNQPQHF
V: TRBV29-1; J: TRBJ1-4; D: NA; size: many; DNA: TGCAGCGTTGGAGGGGAATGGGGAACAACTAATGAAAAACTGTTTTTT; CDR3: CSVGGEWGTTNEKLFF
V: TRBV12-3/TRBV12-4; J: TRBJ2-2; D: TRBD1; size: NA; DNA: TGTGCCAGCAGTCCCCGGACAGGGGGCTACACCGGGGAGCTGTTTTTT; CDR3: CASSPRTGGYTGELFF
V: TRBV20-1; J: TRBJ1-6; D: NA; size: NA; DNA: TGCAGTGCTTCGGACAGCGCCCATCCACCCCTCCACTTT; CDR3: CSASDSAHPPLHF
V: TRBV12-3/TRBV12-4; J: TRBJ2-2; D: NA; size: many; DNA: TGTGCCAGCAGTTTCACCCCCGCGAACACCGGGGAGCTGTTTTTT; CDR3: CASSFTPANTGELFF
V: TRBV5-5; J: TRBJ1-3; D: TRBD1; size: NA; DNA: TGTGCCAGCAGCTGGACAGGGTGGACTGGAAACACCATATATTTT; CDR3: CASSWTGWTGNTIYF
V: TRBV28; J: TRBJ2-1; D: TRBD1; size: NA; DNA: TGTGCCAGCATCAGACAGGGGGCGCGATATGGCTACAATGAGCAGTTCTTC; CDR3: CASIRQGARYGYNEQFF
V: TRBV11-2; J: TRBJ1-4; D: NA; size: many; DNA: TGTGCCAGCAGCTTAGGGGCTAGAGGAATTGAACTGTTTTTT; CDR3: CASSLGARGIELFF
V: TRBV15; J: TRBJ1-1; D: NA; size: many; DNA: TGTGCCACCAGCAGAGTTGGCAGTCACACTGAAGCTTTCTTT; CDR3: CATSRVGSHTEAFF